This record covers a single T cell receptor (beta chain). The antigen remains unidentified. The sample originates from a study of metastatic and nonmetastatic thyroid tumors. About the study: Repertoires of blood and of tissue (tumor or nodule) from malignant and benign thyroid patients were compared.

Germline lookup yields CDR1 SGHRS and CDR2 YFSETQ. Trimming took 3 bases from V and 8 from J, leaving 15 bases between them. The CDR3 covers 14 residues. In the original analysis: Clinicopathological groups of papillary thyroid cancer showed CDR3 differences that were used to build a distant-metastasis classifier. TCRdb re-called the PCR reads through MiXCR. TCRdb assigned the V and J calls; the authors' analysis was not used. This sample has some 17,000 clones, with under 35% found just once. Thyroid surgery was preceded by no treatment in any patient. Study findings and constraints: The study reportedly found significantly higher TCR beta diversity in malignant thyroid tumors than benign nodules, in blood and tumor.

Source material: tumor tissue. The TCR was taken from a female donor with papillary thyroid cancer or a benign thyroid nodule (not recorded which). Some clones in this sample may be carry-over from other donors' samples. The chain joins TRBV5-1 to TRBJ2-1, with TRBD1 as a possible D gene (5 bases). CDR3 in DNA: TGCGCCAGCAGCTGGAGTGGGGAAGGGGATGAGCAGTTCTTC. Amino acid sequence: CASSWSGEGDEQFF. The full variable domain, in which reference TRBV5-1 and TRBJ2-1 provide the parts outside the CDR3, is KAGVTQTPRYLIKTRGQQVTLSCSPISGHRSVSWYQQTPGQGLQFLFEYFSETQRNKGNFPGRFSGRQFSNSRSEMNVSTLELGDSALYLCASSWSGEGDEQFFGPGTRLTVL.